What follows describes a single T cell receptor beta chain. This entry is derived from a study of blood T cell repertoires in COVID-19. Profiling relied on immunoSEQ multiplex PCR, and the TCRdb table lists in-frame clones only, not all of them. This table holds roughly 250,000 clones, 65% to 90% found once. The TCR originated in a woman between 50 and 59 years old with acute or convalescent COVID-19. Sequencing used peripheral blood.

CDR3 nucleotides: TGTGCCAGCAGTGACAGGGGCGGCAATCAGCCCCAGCATTTT. It yields the protein CASSDRGGNQPQHF. The chain links TRBV27 to TRBJ1-5, with 8 bases identical to TRBD1. V shed 5 bases and J 2 bases; nucleotides not matched to a gene: 2. Looked up from germline, CDR1 is MNHEY and CDR2 is SMNVEV (reference sequence). This CDR3 comprises 14 residues.